The entry below describes one TCR beta chain. The sample carries other DNA sequences with the same CDR3. The CDR3 totals 11 residues. V lost 8 bases, J lost 6 bases, and 1 base stayed unmatched. The germline V gene has CDR1 ENHRY and CDR2 SYGVKD. Adults of Caucasian background living in Nashville, Tennessee made up all donors. The assay used deep level. Original analysis: For the immunoSEQ data, sequences were junction-only without quality scores, so filtering differed. The data were produced by immunoSEQ multiplex PCR, yet TCRdb's version contains in-frame clones alone and is incomplete. V and J calls plus clone size are reproduced from that table; the DNA served to infer D and trimming. The data hold 500,000 to 650,000 clones, with roughly four fifths observed a single time. The sample originates from a study of shared clonotypes between healthy human individuals. Study-level information: In total, the donors were a couple of women and a few men aged 18 to 49.

The receptor was derived from a woman aged 40 to 50 in good health. Some clones in this sample may be carry-over from other donors' samples. The J gene is TRBJ2-1, the V gene TRBV10-3; TRBD2 agrees at 7 bases. The sample comprised PBMCs. The CDR3 coding sequence is TGTGCCATCGGGGGGGGCAATGAGCAGTTCTTC. Protein product: CAIGGGNEQFF.